This T cell receptor beta chain was identified during a study of a mutant IDH1 vaccine in newly diagnosed glioma. The time point is: baseline, week 1 (first vaccination visit). The sample's treatment: pre-vaccination baseline after standard-of-care therapy. Germline-derived CDR1 and CDR2 are PRHDT and FYEKMQ (reference sequence). V was clipped by 5 bases and J by 1 base; unmatched bases: 10. This CDR3 spans 17 amino acids. Sequenced by immunoSEQ multiplex PCR; TCRdb stores in-frame clones only, minus some. The data show approximately 92,000 clones, with roughly 78% seen just once and approximately 7.9% held by the top ten.

Specimen: PBMCs, collected from a glioma patient treated with radiotherapy, temozolomide or both. This receptor was identified in a man aged 35-49 years with glioma. The V and J genes are TRBV13 and TRBJ2-7, with 11 bases identical to TRBD2. DNA of the CDR3: TGTGCCAGCAGCCCAGAGGGAACTAGCGGGAGTTCCTACGAGCAGTACTTC. This gives the protein CASSPEGTSGSSYEQYF.